The 27 T cell receptor beta chains below come from one sample, sequenced in a study of blood T cell repertoires in COVID-19. The method was immunoSEQ multiplex PCR; TCRdb's version includes in-frame clones alone and lacks a portion of them. The sample consists of 250,000 to 350,000 clones, 90% of them appearing once. Sequencing used peripheral blood. These receptors all stem from a woman aged 25 to 39 with COVID-19, enrolled during active disease.

The gene calls are TRBV3-1 (or the pseudogene TRBV3-2) and TRBJ2-3; TRBD2 matches at 10 bases. This CDR3 comprises 18 residues. Germline lookup yields CDR1 LGHDT and CDR2 YNNKEL (reference sequence). Trimming at V came to 4 bases and at J to 5 bases, leaving 15 bases not matched to a gene. This CDR3 is CASSPPPLVAGGIDTQYF. CDR3 DNA: TGTGCCAGCAGCCCCCCCCCGTTAGTAGCGGGAGGAATAGATACGCAGTATTTT.

The J gene is TRBJ1-4, the V gene TRBV2; 8 positions agree with TRBD1. Per germline, CDR1 SNHLY and CDR2 FYNNEI. The CDR3 spans 14 residues. V trimming: 9 bases; J trimming: 8 bases; junction bases outside the gene matches: 11. In nucleotides, the CDR3 is TGTGCCAGTACCCGGACAGGGTACAAAGAAAAACTGTTTTTT. Translated: CASTRTGYKEKLFF.

The chain links TRBV29-1 to TRBJ2-7; 8 bases fit TRBD1. Germline V gene lookup returns CDR1 SQVTM and CDR2 ANQGSEA. CDR3 length: 12 residues. V was clipped by 5 bases and J by 6 bases; unmatched bases: 6. The DNA of the CDR3 is TGCAGCGTTATGGGACAGGACGGCGAGCAGTACTTC. This translates into CSVMGQDGEQYF.

This rearrangement joins TRBV7-2 to TRBJ2-3, with a weak D call TRBD1 (6 bases). This CDR3 has 15 residues. V lost 5 bases to trimming and J lost 2 bases, with 14 bases between them. The germline CDR1 and CDR2 sequences are SGHTA and FQGNSA. CDR3 in amino acids: CASSPDRSPTDTQYF. The CDR3 nucleotides read TGTGCCAGCAGCCCCGACAGGTCTCCCACAGATACGCAGTATTTT.

This clone appeared once. The V gene is TRBV28, the J gene TRBJ1-5; 7 bases align to TRBD1. The CDR3 extends over 14 amino acids. Germline CDR1 and CDR2: MDHEN and SYDVKM. V trimming: 4 bases; J trimming: 7 bases; junction bases outside the gene matches: 7. CDR3 bases: TGTGCCAGCAGTTACCGGGACAGTGGGCAGCCCCAGCATTTT. It is translated as CASSYRDSGQPQHF.

The chain employs TRBV30 and TRBJ2-7; 7 bases map to TRBD1. The CDR3 has 13 residues. CDR1 GTSNPN and CDR2 SVGIG come from the germline V gene (reference sequence). V shed 2 bases and J 7 bases; nucleotides not matched to a gene: 8. The CDR3 coding sequence is TGTGCCTGGAGTAGTACAGGGGTTCGGGAGCAGTACTTC. Amino acids: CAWSSTGVREQYF.

This chain connects TRBV27 to TRBJ2-7; 8 bases fit TRBD1. There are 13 residues in the CDR3. Germline CDR1 is MNHEY and CDR2 is SMNVEV (reference sequence). V was pared by 6 bases and J by 3 bases, with 4 bases of the junction left unmatched. The CDR3 region is CASRRDRLYEQYF. The CDR3 DNA sequence: TGTGCCAGCAGACGGGACAGGCTCTACGAGCAGTACTTC.

The chain is built from TRBV3-1 (or the pseudogene TRBV3-2) and TRBJ2-5; TRBD1 might be the D (5 bases). Trimming left V 2 bases short and J 2 bases short, with 15 bases between. This CDR3 contains 16 residues. CDR1 and CDR2 from the germline V gene are LGHDT and YNNKEL (reference sequence). The CDR3 protein is CASSQRGSTGQETQYF. For the CDR3, the DNA is TGTGCCAGCAGCCAACGTGGGTCTACAGGTCAAGAGACCCAGTACTTC.

The chain links TRBV24-1 to TRBJ1-5, with 9 bases lining up with TRBD1. Germline V lookup: CDR1 KGHDR, CDR2 SFDVKD. CDR3 length: 17 residues. After removal of 4 bases from V and 1 base from J, the junction contained 7 bases not matched to a gene. DNA for the CDR3: TGTGCCACCAGTGACCCGGGACAGGGTGCCAGCAATCAGCCCCAGCATTTT. Translation: CATSDPGQGASNQPQHF.

The chain is built from TRBV6-5 and TRBJ1-6; 10 positions agree with TRBD1. The CDR3 is 15 amino acids. Per the germline V gene, CDR1 is MNHEY and CDR2 is SVGAGI. V was pared by 5 bases and J by 7 bases, with 5 bases of the junction left unmatched. The CDR3 spells CASSPRQGANSPLHF. The CDR3 DNA reads TGTGCCAGCAGTCCCCGACAGGGGGCAAATTCACCCCTCCACTTT.

Only one count was recorded for this clone. V usage is TRBV4-1 and J usage is TRBJ2-7; 8 bases agree with TRBD1. With V trimmed by 0 bases and J by 3 bases, 4 bases remained unmatched. Per germline, CDR1 MGHRA and CDR2 YSYEKL. The CDR3 covers 15 residues. The CDR3 coding sequence is TGCGCCAGCAGCCAAGATTTCGGGACAGGCTACGAGCAGTACTTC. Amino acid sequence: CASSQDFGTGYEQYF.

The rearrangement joins TRBV5-4 to TRBJ1-1; no reliable D call. The CDR3 sequence is 14 residues long. Germline V gene lookup returns CDR1 SGHNT and CDR2 YYREEE (reference sequence). Trimming stripped 4 bases from V and 6 bases from J, with 16 bases between. CDR3 nucleotides: TGTGCCAGCAGCACTAAGAACGGGTTAGCTGAAGCTTTCTTT. Its translation: CASSTKNGLAEAFF.

The chain has TRBV5-6 and TRBJ1-1; D may be TRBD1 (5 bases). V was cut by 2 bases and J by 5 bases, with 16 bases left in between. Germline V gives CDR1 SGHDT, CDR2 YYEEEE. The CDR3 extends over 15 amino acids. Written as DNA, the CDR3 is TGTGCCAGCAGCTTTGGGGGGTTGCAGGTAACTGAAGCTTTCTTT. It translates to CASSFGGLQVTEAFF.

This sequence joins TRBV7-9 and TRBJ1-1; D unclear. V was trimmed by 0 bases and J by 0 bases, leaving 8 bases between them. The germline CDR1 and CDR2 sequences are SEHNR and FQNEAQ (reference sequence). The CDR3 is 15 residues long. The CDR3 here is CASSLAGGLNTEAFF. The CDR3 DNA follows: TGTGCCAGCAGCTTAGCAGGCGGGCTGAACACTGAAGCTTTCTTT.

The chain joins TRBV13 to TRBJ2-5, with no clear D. In germline, CDR1 is PRHDT, CDR2 FYEKMQ (reference sequence). V gave up 5 bases and J gave up 5 bases, with 6 bases separating them. CDR3 length equals 11 residues. CDR3 in DNA: TGTGCCAGCAGCCCCCGGGAGACCCAGTACTTC. As protein: CASSPRETQYF.

The rearrangement joins TRBV30 to TRBJ2-1; 11 nucleotides line up with TRBD2. Germline values: CDR1 GTSNPN, CDR2 SVGIG (reference sequence). Losses at the gene ends were 2 bases for V and 9 bases for J; bases not matched to a gene: 6. The CDR3 is 14 amino acids. CDR3 sequence reads: CAWSPGLAEFEQFF. DNA for the CDR3: TGTGCCTGGAGTCCGGGACTAGCGGAGTTTGAGCAGTTCTTC.

The chain combines TRBV30 with TRBJ1-4, with D unresolved. The CDR3 consists of 14 residues. V lost 3 bases and J lost 0, with 8 bases in between. Germline V gene sequence: CDR1 GTSNPN, CDR2 SVGIG (reference sequence). CDR3 nucleotides: TGTGCCTGGAGCCACCAGGCAACTAATGAAAAACTGTTTTTT. This sequence encodes CAWSHQATNEKLFF. Together with reference TRBV30 and TRBJ1-4, the CDR3 gives the full variable domain: SQTIHQWPATLVQPVGSPLSLECTVEGTSNPNLYWYRQAAGRGLQLLFYSVGIGQISSEVPQNLSASRPQDRQFILSSKKLLLSDSGFYLCAWSHQATNEKLFFGSGTQLSVL.

J is TRBJ2-1 and V is TRBV4-2, with 7 nucleotides matching TRBD2. The CDR3 contains 17 residues. Germline trimming cut 0 bases from V and 9 bases from J; bases unmatched to any gene: 14. Germline V CDR1 and CDR2: LGHNA, YNFKEQ. This CDR3 reads CASSQDPSAGTKIEQFF. The CDR3 region has the DNA TGTGCCAGCAGCCAAGACCCCTCCGCCGGGACTAAGATTGAGCAGTTCTTC.

The J gene is TRBJ1-2, the V gene TRBV3-1 (or the pseudogene TRBV3-2); 7 bases map to TRBD1. Germline V lookup: CDR1 LGHDT, CDR2 YNNKEL (reference sequence). With V trimmed by 0 bases and J by 2 bases, 3 bases remained unmatched. The CDR3 is 15 residues long. CDR3 sequence reads: CASSQDTGVNYGYTF. CDR3 DNA: TGTGCCAGCAGCCAAGATACAGGGGTCAACTATGGCTACACCTTC.

The CDR3 region has the DNA TGTGCCTGGAGTGGGTGGGGCCCGGGTGAGCAGTTCTTC. Translation: CAWSGWGPGEQFF. The gene calls are TRBV30 and TRBJ2-1, with D possibly being TRBD1 (5 bases). This CDR3 is built from 13 residues. CDR1 is GTSNPN, CDR2 SVGIG, per germline (reference sequence). The germline V and J ends were trimmed by 1 base and 9 bases, with 13 bases remaining between them.

The V and J genes are TRBV28 and TRBJ1-5, with D perhaps matching TRBD1 (6 bases). The CDR3 sequence is 15 residues long. The ends were cut back, 7 bases at V and 4 bases at J, with 17 bases in the middle. CDR1 is MDHEN and CDR2 is SYDVKM in the germline V gene. The DNA of the CDR3 is TGTGCCAGCATCAAAACAGGGTCCAGGAATCAGCCCCAGCATTTT. Translated, it gives CASIKTGSRNQPQHF.

This chain joins TRBV2 and TRBJ2-2, with 9 bases fitting TRBD1. The CDR3 consists of 16 residues. Trimming cost V 5 bases and J 4 bases; bases outside gene matches: 8. CDR1 and CDR2 (germline): SNHLY, FYNNEI. CDR3 DNA sequence: TGTGCCAGCAGTAGGACAGGGGCGATAGGCACCGGGGAGCTGTTTTTT. This encodes CASSRTGAIGTGELFF.

The rearrangement joins TRBV7-3 to TRBJ1-6; D may be TRBD1 (6 bases). V was cut by 4 bases and J by 9 bases, with 16 bases left in between. Germline V CDR1 and CDR2: SGHTA, FQGTGA. The CDR3 consists of 15 residues. CDR3 in amino acids: CASSYTRDTPSPLHF. The CDR3 DNA sequence: TGTGCCAGCAGCTATACCCGGGACACACCTTCACCCCTCCACTTT.

The chain employs TRBV7-3 and TRBJ1-6; D gene unclear. Between the trimmed V and J ends, which lost 5 bases and 7 bases, there was a span of 9 bases. The germline V gene encodes CDR1 SGHTA and CDR2 FQGTGA. The CDR3 has 13 residues. The CDR3 spells CASSPGGNSPLHF. DNA for the CDR3: TGTGCCAGCAGCCCGGGTGGCAATTCACCCCTCCACTTT. The complete variable domain, with remaining parts taken from reference TRBV7-3 and TRBJ1-6, reads GAGVSQTPSNKVTEKGKYVELRCDPISGHTALYWYRQSLGQGPEFLIYFQGTGAADDSGLPNDRFFAVRPEGSVSTLKIQRTERGDSAVYLCASSPGGNSPLHFGNGTRLTVT.

The chain links TRBV7-2 to TRBJ1-4, with TRBD1 matching 8 bases. The CDR3 sequence is 16 residues long. Per the germline V gene, CDR1 is SGHTA and CDR2 is FQGNSA. V dropped 5 bases and J dropped 5; count of bases not matched to a gene: 10. The CDR3, as DNA: TGTGCCAGCAGCCCTTTCCCAGGGGGCATCAATGAAAAACTGTTTTTT. It codes for CASSPFPGGINEKLFF.

This chain connects TRBV3-1 (or the pseudogene TRBV3-2) to TRBJ1-2, with D uncertain. There are 15 residues in the CDR3. V shed 0 bases and J shed 7 bases, with 15 bases lying between them. Germline loops: CDR1 LGHDT, CDR2 YNNKEL (reference sequence). CDR3 sequence reads: CASSQENEGRFGYTF. The CDR3 DNA is TGTGCCAGCAGCCAAGAAAACGAGGGAAGGTTTGGCTACACCTTC.

This sequence joins TRBV28 and TRBJ1-4; possible D gene TRBD1, 6 bases. CDR1 and CDR2 (germline): MDHEN, SYDVKM. V shed 7 bases and J shed 7 bases, with 16 bases lying between them. This CDR3 has 14 residues. CDR3 bases: TGTGCCAGCACCTTTGGGGGGGCAGTTGAAAAACTGTTTTTT. This encodes CASTFGGAVEKLFF. Looking up the rest from reference TRBV28 and TRBJ1-4 gives the full variable domain: DVKVTQSSRYLVKRTGEKVFLECVQDMDHENMFWYRQDPGLGLRLIYFSYDVKMKEKGDIPEGYSVSREKKERFSLILESASTNQTSMYLCASTFGGAVEKLFFGSGTQLSVL.